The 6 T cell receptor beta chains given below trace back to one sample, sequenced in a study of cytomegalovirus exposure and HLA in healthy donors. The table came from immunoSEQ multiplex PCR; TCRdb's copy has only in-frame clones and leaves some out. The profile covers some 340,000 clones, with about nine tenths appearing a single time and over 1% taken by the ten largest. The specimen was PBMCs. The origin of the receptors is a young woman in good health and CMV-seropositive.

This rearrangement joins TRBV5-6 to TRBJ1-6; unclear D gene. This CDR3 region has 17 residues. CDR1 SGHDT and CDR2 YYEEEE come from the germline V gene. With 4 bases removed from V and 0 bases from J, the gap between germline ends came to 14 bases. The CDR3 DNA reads TGTGCCAGCAGCCTAATCACCGGTGGCTCCTATAATTCACCCCTCCACTTT. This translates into CASSLITGGSYNSPLHF.

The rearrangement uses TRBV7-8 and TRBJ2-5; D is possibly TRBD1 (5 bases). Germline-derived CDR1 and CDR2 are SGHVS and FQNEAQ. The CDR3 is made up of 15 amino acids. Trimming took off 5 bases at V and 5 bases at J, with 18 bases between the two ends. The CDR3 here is CASSLNTGRVETQYF. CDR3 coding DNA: TGTGCCAGCAGCCTAAACACTGGCAGGGTTGAGACCCAGTACTTC.

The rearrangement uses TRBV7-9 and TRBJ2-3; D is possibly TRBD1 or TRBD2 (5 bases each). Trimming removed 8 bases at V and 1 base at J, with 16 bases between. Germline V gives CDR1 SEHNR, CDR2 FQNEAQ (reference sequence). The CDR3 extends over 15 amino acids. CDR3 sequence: CASWGKMDRTDTQYF. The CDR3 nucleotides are TGTGCCAGCTGGGGGAAAATGGACCGCACAGATACGCAGTATTTT.

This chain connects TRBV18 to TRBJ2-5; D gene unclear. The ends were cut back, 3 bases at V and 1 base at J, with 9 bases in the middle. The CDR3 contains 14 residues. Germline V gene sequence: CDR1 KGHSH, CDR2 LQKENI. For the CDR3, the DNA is TGTGCCAGCTCACCGCCAAGTGTCCAAGAGACCCAGTACTTC. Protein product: CASSPPSVQETQYF.

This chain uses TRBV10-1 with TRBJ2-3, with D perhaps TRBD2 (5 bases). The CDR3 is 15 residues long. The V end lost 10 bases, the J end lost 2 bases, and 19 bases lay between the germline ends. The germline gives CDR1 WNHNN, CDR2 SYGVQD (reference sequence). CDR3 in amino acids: CATPPRGAHTDTQYF. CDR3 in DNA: TGCGCCACCCCCCCTCGGGGTGCACACACAGATACGCAGTATTTT.

In DNA, the CDR3 is TGTGCCAGCACAGGGACTAGCGGGACTGGCGGGGAGCTGTTTTTT. Protein sequence: CASTGTSGTGGELFF. The chain couples TRBV9 to TRBJ2-2, with 13 bases fitting TRBD2. CDR1 and CDR2 (germline): SGDLS, YYNGEE. The CDR3 length is 15 residues. J was trimmed by 7 bases and V by 6 bases; bases with no gene match: 6.